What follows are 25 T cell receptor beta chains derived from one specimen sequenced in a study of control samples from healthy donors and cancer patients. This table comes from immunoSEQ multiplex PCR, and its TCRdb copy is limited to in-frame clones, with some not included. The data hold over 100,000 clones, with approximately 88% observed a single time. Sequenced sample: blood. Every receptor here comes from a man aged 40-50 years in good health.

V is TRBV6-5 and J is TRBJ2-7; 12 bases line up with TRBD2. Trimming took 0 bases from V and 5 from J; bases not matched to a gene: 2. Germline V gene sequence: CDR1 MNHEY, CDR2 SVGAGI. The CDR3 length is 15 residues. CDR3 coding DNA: TGTGCCAGCAGTTACTCCCTAGCGGGGGGGAACGAGCAGTACTTC. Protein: CASSYSLAGGNEQYF.

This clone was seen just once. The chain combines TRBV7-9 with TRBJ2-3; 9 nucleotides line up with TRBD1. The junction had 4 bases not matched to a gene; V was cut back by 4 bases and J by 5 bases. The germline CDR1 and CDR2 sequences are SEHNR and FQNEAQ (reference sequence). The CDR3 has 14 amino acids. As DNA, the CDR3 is TGTGCCAGCAGCTGGGGACAGGGCCGAGATACGCAGTATTTT. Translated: CASSWGQGRDTQYF.

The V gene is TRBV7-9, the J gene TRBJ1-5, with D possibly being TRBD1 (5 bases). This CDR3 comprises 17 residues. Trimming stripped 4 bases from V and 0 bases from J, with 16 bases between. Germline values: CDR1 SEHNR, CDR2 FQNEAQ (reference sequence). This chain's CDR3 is CASSSGGGGDSNQPQHF. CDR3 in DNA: TGTGCCAGCAGCTCGGGCGGGGGGGGTGATAGCAATCAGCCCCAGCATTTT. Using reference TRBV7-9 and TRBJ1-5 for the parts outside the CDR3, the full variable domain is DTGVSQNPRHKITKRGQNVTFRCDPISEHNRLYWYRQTLGQGPEFLTYFQNEAQLEKSRLLSDRFSAERPKGSFSTLEIQRTEQGDSAMYLCASSSGGGGDSNQPQHFGDGTRLSIL.

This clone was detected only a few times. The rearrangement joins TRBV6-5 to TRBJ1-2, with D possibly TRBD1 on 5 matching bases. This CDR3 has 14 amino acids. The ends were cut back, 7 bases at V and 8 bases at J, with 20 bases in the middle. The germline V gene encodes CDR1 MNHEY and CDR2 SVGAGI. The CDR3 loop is CASTTGTGLGGYTF. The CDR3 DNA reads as TGTGCCAGCACTACGGGGACGGGCTTAGGAGGCTACACCTTC.

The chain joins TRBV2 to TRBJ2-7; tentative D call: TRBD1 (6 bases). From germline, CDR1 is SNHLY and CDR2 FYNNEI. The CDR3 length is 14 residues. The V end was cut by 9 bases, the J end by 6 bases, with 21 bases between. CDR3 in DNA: TGTGCCAGTTCCGCCCCAGGAACAGGGACCGAGCAGTACTTC. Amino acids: CASSAPGTGTEQYF.

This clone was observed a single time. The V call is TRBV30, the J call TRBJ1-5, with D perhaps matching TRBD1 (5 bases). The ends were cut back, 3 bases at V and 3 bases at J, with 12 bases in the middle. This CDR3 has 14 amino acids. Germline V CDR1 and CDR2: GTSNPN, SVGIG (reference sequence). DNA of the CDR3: TGTGCCTGGAGAAGTCCGGGGCCCAATCAGCCCCAGCATTTT. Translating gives CAWRSPGPNQPQHF. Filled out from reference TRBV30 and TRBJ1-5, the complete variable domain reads SQTIHQWPATLVQPVGSPLSLECTVEGTSNPNLYWYRQAAGRGLQLLFYSVGIGQISSEVPQNLSASRPQDRQFILSSKKLLLSDSGFYLCAWRSPGPNQPQHFGDGTRLSIL.

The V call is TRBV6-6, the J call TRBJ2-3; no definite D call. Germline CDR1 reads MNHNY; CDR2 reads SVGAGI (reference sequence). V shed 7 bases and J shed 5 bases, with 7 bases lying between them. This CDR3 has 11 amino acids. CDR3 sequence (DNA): TGTGCCAGCACAACTCAAGATACGCAGTATTTT. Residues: CASTTQDTQYF.

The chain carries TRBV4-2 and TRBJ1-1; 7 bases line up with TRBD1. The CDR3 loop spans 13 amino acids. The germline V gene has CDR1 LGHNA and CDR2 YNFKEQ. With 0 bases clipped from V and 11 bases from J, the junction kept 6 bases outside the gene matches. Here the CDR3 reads CASSQDRWTGAFF. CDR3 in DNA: TGTGCCAGCAGCCAAGATCGGTGGACAGGCGCTTTCTTT.

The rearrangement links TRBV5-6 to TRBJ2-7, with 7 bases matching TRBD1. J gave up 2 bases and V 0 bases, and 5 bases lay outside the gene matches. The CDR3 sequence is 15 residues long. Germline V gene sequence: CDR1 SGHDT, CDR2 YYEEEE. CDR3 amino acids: CASSLERTGAYEQYF. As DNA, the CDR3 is TGTGCCAGCAGCTTGGAGAGGACAGGAGCCTACGAGCAGTACTTC.

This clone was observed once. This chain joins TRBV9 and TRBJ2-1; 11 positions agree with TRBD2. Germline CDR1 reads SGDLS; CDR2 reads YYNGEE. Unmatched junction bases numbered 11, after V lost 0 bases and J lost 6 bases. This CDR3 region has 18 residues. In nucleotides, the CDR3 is TGTGCCAGCAGCGTAGTCCCACTAGCGGGGGATACCCTCAATGAGCAGTTCTTC. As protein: CASSVVPLAGDTLNEQFF.

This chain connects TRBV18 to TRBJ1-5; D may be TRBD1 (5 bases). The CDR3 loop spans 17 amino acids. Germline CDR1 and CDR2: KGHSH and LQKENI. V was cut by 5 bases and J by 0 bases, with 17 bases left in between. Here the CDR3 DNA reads TGTGCCAGCTCAGGTACTCAGGGCGATTATAGCAATCAGCCCCAGCATTTT. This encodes CASSGTQGDYSNQPQHF.

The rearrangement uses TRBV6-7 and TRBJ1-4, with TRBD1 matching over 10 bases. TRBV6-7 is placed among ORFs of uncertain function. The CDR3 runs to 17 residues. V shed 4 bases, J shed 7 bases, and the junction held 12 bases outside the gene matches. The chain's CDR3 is CASSFRQGAFTGEKLFF. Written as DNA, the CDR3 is TGTGCCAGCAGTTTCAGACAGGGGGCGTTTACGGGTGAAAAACTGTTTTTT.

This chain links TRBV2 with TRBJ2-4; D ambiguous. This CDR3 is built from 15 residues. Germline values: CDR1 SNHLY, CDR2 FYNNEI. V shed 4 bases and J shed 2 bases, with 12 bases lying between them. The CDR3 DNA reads TGTGCCAGCAGTGTATCGGAGACAACCAAAAACATTCAGTACTTC. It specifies CASSVSETTKNIQYF. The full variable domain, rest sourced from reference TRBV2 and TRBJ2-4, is EPEVTQTPSHQVTQMGQEVILRCVPISNHLYFYWYRQILGQKVEFLVSFYNNEISEKSEIFDDQFSVERPDGSNFTLKIRSTKLEDSAMYFCASSVSETTKNIQYFGAGTRLSVL.

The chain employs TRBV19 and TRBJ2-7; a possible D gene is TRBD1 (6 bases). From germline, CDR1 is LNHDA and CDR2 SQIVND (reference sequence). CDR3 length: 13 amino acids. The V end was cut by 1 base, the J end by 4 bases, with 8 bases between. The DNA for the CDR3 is TGTGCCAGTAGTATAGCACAGGGATACGAGCAGTACTTC. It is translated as CASSIAQGYEQYF.

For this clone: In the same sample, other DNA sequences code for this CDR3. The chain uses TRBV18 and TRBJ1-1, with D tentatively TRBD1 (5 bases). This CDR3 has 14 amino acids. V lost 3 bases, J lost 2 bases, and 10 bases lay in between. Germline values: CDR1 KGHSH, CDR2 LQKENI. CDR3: CASSPGAGNTEAFF. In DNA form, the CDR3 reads TGTGCCAGCTCACCCGGGGCAGGCAACACTGAAGCTTTCTTT.

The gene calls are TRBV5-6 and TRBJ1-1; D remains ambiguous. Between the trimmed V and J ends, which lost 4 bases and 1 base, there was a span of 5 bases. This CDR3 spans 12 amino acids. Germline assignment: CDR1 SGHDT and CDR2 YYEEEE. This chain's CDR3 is CASSPRNTEAFF. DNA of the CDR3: TGTGCCAGCAGCCCCAGGAACACTGAAGCTTTCTTT.

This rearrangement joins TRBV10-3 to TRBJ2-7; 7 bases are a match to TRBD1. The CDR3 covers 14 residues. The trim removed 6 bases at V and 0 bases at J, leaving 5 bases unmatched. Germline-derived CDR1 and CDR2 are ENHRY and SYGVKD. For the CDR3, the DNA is TGTGCCATCAGCCCGACAGGGAGCTCCTACGAGCAGTACTTC. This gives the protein CAISPTGSSYEQYF.

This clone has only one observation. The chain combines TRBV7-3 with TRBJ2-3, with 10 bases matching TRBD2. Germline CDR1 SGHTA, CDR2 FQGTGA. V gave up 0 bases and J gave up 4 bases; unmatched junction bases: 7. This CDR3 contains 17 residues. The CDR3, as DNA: TGTGCCAGCAGCTTAACCCCTTTAGCGGGGGGCGCAGATACGCAGTATTTT. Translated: CASSLTPLAGGADTQYF.

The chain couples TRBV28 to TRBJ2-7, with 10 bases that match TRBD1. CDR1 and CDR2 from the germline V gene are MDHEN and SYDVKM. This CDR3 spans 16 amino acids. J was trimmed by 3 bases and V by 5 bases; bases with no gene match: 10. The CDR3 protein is CASSGNRDRGNYEQYF. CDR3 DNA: TGTGCCAGCAGTGGGAACCGGGACAGGGGAAACTACGAGCAGTACTTC.

CDR3 loop: CASRPLAGVSYEQYF. The CDR3 nucleotides are TGTGCCAGCCGACCACTAGCGGGGGTATCCTACGAGCAGTACTTC. The chain has TRBV6-5 and TRBJ2-7; 11 bases line up with TRBD2. The germline V gene encodes CDR1 MNHEY and CDR2 SVGAGI. This CDR3 is built from 15 residues. The ends lost 8 bases at V and 1 base at J; junction bases unmatched: 7.

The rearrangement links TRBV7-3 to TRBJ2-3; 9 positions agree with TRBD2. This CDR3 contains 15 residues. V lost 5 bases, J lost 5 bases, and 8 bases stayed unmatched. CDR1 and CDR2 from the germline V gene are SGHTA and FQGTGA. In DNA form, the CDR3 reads TGTGCCAGCAGCCCCGGCGGGGGGGCGGGAGATACGCAGTATTTT. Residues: CASSPGGGAGDTQYF.

The CDR3, as DNA: TGTGCCACCCGTGGGGAAGGGGGAGAGACCCAGTACTTC. It yields the protein CATRGEGGETQYF. The chain is built from TRBV24-1 and TRBJ2-5; perhaps TRBD1 as D (6 bases). The germline V gene encodes CDR1 KGHDR and CDR2 SFDVKD. V shed 9 bases and J shed 4 bases, with 14 bases lying between them. The CDR3 sequence is 13 residues long.

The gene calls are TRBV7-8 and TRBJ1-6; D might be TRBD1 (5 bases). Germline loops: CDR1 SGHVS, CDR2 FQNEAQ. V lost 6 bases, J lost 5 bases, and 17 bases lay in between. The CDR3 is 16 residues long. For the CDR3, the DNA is TGTGCCAGCAGATCCATAGCAGGGACCAATAATTCACCCCTCCACTTT. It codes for CASRSIAGTNNSPLHF. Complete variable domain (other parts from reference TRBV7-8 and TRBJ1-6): GAGVSQSPRYKVAKRGQDVALRCDPISGHVSLFWYQQALGQGPEFLTYFQNEAQLDKSGLPSDRFFAERPEGSVSTLKIQRTQQEDSAVYLCASRSIAGTNNSPLHFGNGTRLTVT.

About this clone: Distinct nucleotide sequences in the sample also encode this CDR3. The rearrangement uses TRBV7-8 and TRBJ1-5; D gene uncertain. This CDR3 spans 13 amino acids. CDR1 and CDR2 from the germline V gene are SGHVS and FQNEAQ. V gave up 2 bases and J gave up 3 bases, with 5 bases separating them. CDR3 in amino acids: CASSLTPNQPQHF. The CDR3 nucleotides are TGTGCCAGCAGCTTAACTCCCAATCAGCCCCAGCATTTT. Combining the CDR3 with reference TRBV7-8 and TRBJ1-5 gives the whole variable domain GAGVSQSPRYKVAKRGQDVALRCDPISGHVSLFWYQQALGQGPEFLTYFQNEAQLDKSGLPSDRFFAERPEGSVSTLKIQRTQQEDSAVYLCASSLTPNQPQHFGDGTRLSIL.

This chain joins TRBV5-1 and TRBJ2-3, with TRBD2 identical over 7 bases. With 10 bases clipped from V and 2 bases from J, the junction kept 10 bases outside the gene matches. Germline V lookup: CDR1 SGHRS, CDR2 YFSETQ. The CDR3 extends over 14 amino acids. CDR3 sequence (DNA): TGCGCCTTTGGTGGCGGGGGAAACACAGATACGCAGTATTTT. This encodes CAFGGGGNTDTQYF.